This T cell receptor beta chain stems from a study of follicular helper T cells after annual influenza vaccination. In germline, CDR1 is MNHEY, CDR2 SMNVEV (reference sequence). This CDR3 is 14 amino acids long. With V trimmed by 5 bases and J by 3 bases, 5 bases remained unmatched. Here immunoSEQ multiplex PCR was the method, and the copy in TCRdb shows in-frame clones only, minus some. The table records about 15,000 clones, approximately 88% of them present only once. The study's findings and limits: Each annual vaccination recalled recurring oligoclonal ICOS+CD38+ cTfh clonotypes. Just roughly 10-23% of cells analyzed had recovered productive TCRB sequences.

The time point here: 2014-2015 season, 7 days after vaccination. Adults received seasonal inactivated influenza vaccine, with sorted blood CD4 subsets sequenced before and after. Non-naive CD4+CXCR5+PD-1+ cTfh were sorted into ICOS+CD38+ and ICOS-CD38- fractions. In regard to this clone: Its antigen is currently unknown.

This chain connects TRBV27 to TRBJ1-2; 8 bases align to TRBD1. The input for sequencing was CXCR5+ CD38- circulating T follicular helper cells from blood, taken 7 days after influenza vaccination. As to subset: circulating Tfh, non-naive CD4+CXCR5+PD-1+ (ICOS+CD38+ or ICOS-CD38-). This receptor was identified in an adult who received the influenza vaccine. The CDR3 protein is CASSRQGIDYGYTF. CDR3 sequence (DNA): TGTGCCAGCAGTCGACAGGGGATAGACTATGGCTACACCTTC.